This T cell receptor beta chain was identified during a study of a mutant IDH1 vaccine in newly diagnosed glioma. Study at large: The treated population exhibited a male proportion of roughly 60%, a female proportion of roughly 40%, and a mean age of about 40 years. Most had both radiotherapy and temozolomide beforehand; others had only one. General study results and limits: Researchers report vaccine-induced immune responses in about 94% of patients. Among top peripheral T cell clonotypes, changes seemed unrelated to pseudoprogression.

As concerns this clone: Its specificity is unknown.

As for time point: baseline, week 1 (first vaccination visit). The treatment here: pre-vaccination baseline after standard-of-care therapy. Only in-frame clones appear in the TCRdb table, and some are missing; sequencing was by immunoSEQ multiplex PCR. The data contain about 59,000 clones, 80% to 95% of them singletons. This CDR3 contains 15 residues. From germline, CDR1 is MNHEY and CDR2 SMNVEV (reference sequence). The V gene lost 0 bases and the J gene lost 0 bases, with 8 bases spanning the gap. The sample in question was PBMCs, obtained from a glioma patient treated with radiotherapy, temozolomide or both. The clonotype comes from a man in his forties or fifties with glioma. This chain joins TRBV27 and TRBJ1-1, with D unclear. CDR3 protein: CASSLSSEVNTEAFF. DNA for the CDR3: TGTGCCAGCAGTTTATCCTCCGAGGTGAACACTGAAGCTTTCTTT.